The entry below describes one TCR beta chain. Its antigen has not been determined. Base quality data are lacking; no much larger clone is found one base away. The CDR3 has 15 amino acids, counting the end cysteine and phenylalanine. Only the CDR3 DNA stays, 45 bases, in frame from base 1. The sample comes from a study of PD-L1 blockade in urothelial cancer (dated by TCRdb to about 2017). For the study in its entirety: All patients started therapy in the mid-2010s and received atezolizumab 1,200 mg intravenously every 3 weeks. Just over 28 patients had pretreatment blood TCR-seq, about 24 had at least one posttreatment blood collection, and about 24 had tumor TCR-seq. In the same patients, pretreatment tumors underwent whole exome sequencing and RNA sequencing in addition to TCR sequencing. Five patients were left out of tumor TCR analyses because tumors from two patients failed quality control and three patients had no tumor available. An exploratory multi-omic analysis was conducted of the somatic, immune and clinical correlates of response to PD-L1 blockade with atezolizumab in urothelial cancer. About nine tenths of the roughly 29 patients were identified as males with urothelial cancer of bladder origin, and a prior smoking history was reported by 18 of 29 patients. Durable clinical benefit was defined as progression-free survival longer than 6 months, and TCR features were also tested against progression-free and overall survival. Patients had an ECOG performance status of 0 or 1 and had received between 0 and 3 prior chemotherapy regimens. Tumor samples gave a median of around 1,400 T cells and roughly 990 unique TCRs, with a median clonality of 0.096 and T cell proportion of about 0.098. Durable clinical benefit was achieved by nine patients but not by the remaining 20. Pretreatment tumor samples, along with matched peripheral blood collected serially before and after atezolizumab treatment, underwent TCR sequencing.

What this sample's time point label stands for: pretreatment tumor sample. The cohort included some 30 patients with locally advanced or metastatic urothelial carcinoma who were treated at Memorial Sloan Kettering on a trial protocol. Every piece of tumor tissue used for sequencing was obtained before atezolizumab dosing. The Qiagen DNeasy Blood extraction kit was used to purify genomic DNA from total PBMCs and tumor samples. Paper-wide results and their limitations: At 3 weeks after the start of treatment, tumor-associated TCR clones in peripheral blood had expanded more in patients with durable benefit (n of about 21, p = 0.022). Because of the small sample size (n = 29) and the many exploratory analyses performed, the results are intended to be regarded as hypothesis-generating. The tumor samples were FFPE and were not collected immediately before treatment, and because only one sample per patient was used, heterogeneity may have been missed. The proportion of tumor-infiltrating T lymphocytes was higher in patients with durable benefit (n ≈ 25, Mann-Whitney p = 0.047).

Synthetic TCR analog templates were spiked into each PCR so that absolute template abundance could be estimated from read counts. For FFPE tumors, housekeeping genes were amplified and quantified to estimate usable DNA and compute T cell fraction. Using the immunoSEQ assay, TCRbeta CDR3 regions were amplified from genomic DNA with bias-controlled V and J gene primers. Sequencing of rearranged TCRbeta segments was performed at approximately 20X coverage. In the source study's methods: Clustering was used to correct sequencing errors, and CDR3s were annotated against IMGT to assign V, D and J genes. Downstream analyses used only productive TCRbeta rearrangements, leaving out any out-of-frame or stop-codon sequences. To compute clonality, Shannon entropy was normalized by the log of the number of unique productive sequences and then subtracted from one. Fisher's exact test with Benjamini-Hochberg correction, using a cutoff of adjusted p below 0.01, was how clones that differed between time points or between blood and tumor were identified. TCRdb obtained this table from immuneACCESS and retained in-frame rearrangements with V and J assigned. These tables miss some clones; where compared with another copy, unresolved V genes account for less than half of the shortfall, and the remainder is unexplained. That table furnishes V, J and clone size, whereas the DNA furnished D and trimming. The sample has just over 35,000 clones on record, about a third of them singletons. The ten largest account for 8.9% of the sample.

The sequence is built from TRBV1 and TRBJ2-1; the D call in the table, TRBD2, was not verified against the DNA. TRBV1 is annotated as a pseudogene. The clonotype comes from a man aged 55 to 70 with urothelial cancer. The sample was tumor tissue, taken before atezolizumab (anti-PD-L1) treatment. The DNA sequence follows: TGCGCCAGCAGCCAGGGACTAGCGGGTTACAATGAGCAGTTCTTC. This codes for CASSQGLAGYNEQFF.